A selection of T cell receptor beta chains follows, all from one sample in a study of T cells in Graves' hyperthyroidism and ophthalmopathy. Each CDR3 protein is one row after TCRdb ran MiXCR on the multiplex PCR reads. The table has some 140,000 distinct CDR3 sequences, around 20% seen once. The material sequenced was blood. These receptors were obtained from a woman between 45 and 65 years old with Graves' hyperthyroidism that later progressed to Graves' ophthalmopathy. CDR3s leave out the opening cysteine and the closing phenylalanine or tryptophan.

TRBJ2-1 | TRBV11-2 | ASSGRPGGRGYNEQF
TRBJ2-2 | TRBV18 | ASSLTSGSRTRELF
TRBJ2-4 | TRBV20-1 | SSYRDRGQVKNIQY
TRBJ2-2 | TRBV12-5 | ASGGPGESGELF
TRBJ2-2 | TRBV3-1 | ASSQAGAGIGELF
TRBJ2-1 | TRBV18 | ASSADENVNEQF
TRBJ1-2 | TRBV10-2 | ASSGQGDYGYT
TRBJ2-3 | TRBV20-1 | SAKLRGRQSDTQY
TRBJ2-5 | TRBV11-2 | ASSLVGGGNQETQY
TRBJ2-1 | TRBV30 | AWSPSGRAYNEQF
TRBJ2-2 | TRBV6-1 | ASSANRGRAGELF
TRBJ2-2 | TRBV30 | AWTWGFTRNTGELF
TRBJ1-5 | TRBV19 | ASSKKGQGSNSNQPQH
TRBJ2-2 | TRBV3-1 | ASSRRFNTGELF
TRBJ1-3 | TRBV20-1 | SGEAGGNTIY
TRBJ2-5 | TRBV11-2 | ASSLVGGGTGKRETQY
TRBJ2-5 | TRBV6-1 | ATRTSGTETQY
TRBJ2-1 | TRBV11-2 | ASSPFVAGIGNEQF
TRBJ2-2 | TRBV7-7 | ASSWTSGSGELF
TRBJ2-2 | TRBV28 | ASSLVGELF
TRBJ1-2 | TRBV12-3/TRBV12-4 | ASSFSKTLTVGGGYT
TRBJ1-1 | TRBV28 | ASSHLGQGGIGTEAF
TRBJ2-7 | TRBV2 | ASSEQDSAWGEQY
TRBJ2-3 | TRBV18 | ASSQLQGTDTQY
TRBJ2-7 | TRBV13 | ASSPRLVPYEQY
TRBJ1-1 | TRBV5-1 | ASSLRTVNTEAF
TRBJ2-3 | TRBV6-5 | ASSYEEATDTQY
TRBJ1-6 | TRBV6-1 | ASSRDDNSPLH
TRBJ2-1 | TRBV12-3/TRBV12-4 | ASSLGHNEQF